This is a list of T cell receptor beta chains from one sample in a study of blood T cell repertoires in COVID-19. Sequencing used immunoSEQ multiplex PCR; TCRdb keeps in-frame clones, though not all of them. The data contain about 140,000 clones, around 80% of them singletons. The sequenced material came from peripheral blood. These receptors originate from a woman aged 55-69 years with acute or convalescent COVID-19. Both conserved end residues are part of each CDR3. D genes are given only for firm matches. Clone size, where shown, is once, few, many, or a class for clones that have expanded.

J gene	clone size	V gene	D gene	CDR3 DNA	CDR3 protein
TRBJ1-6	once	TRBV29-1	-	TGCAGCGCCCTCGAGGGTTGGGGTTCACCCCTCCACTTT	CSALEGWGSPLHF
TRBJ2-1	-	TRBV4-2	TRBD2	TGTGCCAGCAGCCAAGGGGAGGGGTATGAGCAGTTCTTC	CASSQGEGYEQFF
TRBJ2-1	-	TRBV30	-	TGTGCCTGGAGTAATAGCGTGAACAATGAGCAGTTCTTC	CAWSNSVNNEQFF
TRBJ2-7	-	TRBV19	TRBD1	TGTGCCAGTAGTATCGGGACAGGGGTTGGGACCTACGAGCAGTACTTC	CASSIGTGVGTYEQYF
TRBJ2-2	-	TRBV19	-	TGTGCCAGTACCCCGACTAGGAGGGCCGGGGAGCTGTTTTTT	CASTPTRRAGELFF
TRBJ1-1	-	TRBV5-1	-	TGCGCCAGCAGCCTCGACTTGGGTACTGAAGCTTTCTTT	CASSLDLGTEAFF
TRBJ1-1	-	TRBV7-9	TRBD1	TGTGCCAGCAGCCTCCGACAGGGGAGGACCACTGAAGCTTTCTTT	CASSLRQGRTTEAFF
TRBJ1-2	-	TRBV19	-	TGTGCCAGTAGTAGGCAGCGAGGCTACACCTTC	CASSRQRGYTF
TRBJ1-6	few	TRBV6-5	-	TGTGCCAGCAGTACCGACAGAGGCGGCTCACCCCTCCACTTT	CASSTDRGGSPLHF
TRBJ2-2	few	TRBV5-1	-	TGCGCCAGCAGCACGGGAGCCGGGGAGCTGTTTTTT	CASSTGAGELFF
TRBJ2-1	-	TRBV5-5	-	TGTGCCAGCAGCCCCGGGACTGGCATACCCTACAATGAGCAGTTCTTC	CASSPGTGIPYNEQFF
TRBJ2-5	-	TRBV10-3	-	TGTGCCATCAGTGAGGGGCCCCTAATAGGGGAAGAGACCCAGTACTTC	CAISEGPLIGEETQYF
TRBJ2-3	once	TRBV15	TRBD2	TGTGCCACCAGCAGAGGGGGACTAGCGGGAGCGGGGGTGCAGTATTTT	CATSRGGLAGAGVQYF
TRBJ2-3	-	TRBV4-2	-	TGTGCCAGCAGCCAAGATGGCAGAGATACGCAGTATTTT	CASSQDGRDTQYF
TRBJ2-7	-	TRBV5-4	TRBD1	TGTGCCAGCAGCCGGGACAGGGGATTGTACTACGAGCAGTACTTC	CASSRDRGLYYEQYF
TRBJ2-1	-	TRBV2	TRBD2	TGTGCCAGCAGTGAGCCTAGCGGGATTATAGACAATGAGCAGTTCTTC	CASSEPSGIIDNEQFF
TRBJ1-5	-	TRBV28	TRBD1	TGTGCCAGCAGTTTGACAGGGCCCAATCAGCCCCAGCATTTT	CASSLTGPNQPQHF
TRBJ1-2	-	TRBV6-5	TRBD1	TGTGCCAGCAGGACAGGGGGCTATGGCTACACCTTC	CASRTGGYGYTF
TRBJ2-3	-	TRBV6-6	TRBD1	TGTGCCAGCAGTCCCACAGGGGGCCCAGATACGCAGTATTTT	CASSPTGGPDTQYF
TRBJ2-7	-	TRBV28	-	TGTGCCAGCAGTCTCACGGAGTTGCTATACTACGAGCAGTACTTC	CASSLTELLYYEQYF
TRBJ2-7	-	TRBV14	TRBD2	TGTGCCAGCAGCCTTCAAGGACTAGCCTACGAGCAGTACTTC	CASSLQGLAYEQYF
TRBJ2-2	-	TRBV5-1	-	TGCGCCAGCAGACCCTTTGGCAGGGTAGTCCCAGGCACCGGGGAGCTGTTTTTT	CASRPFGRVVPGTGELFF
TRBJ2-7	few	TRBV11-2	TRBD2	TGTGCCAGCAGCTTACGGAGCGGGAGGCCCTCCTACGAGCAGTACTTC	CASSLRSGRPSYEQYF
TRBJ1-1	-	TRBV19	TRBD1	TGTGCCAGTGGGCCACAGGGGATTGGTGAAGCTTTCTTT	CASGPQGIGEAFF
TRBJ1-2	-	TRBV12-3/TRBV12-4	TRBD1	TGTGCCAGCAGTTTAGCAAGGGGGCTTGGCTACACCTTC	CASSLARGLGYTF
TRBJ1-2	few	TRBV28	TRBD1	TGTGCCAGCACCCCGACAGGGGGCTTATATGGCTACACCTTC	CASTPTGGLYGYTF
TRBJ2-7	-	TRBV27	TRBD2	TGTGCCAGCAGTTTTGGAGGGACTAAAGGCGGGCGCTACGAGCAGTACTTC	CASSFGGTKGGRYEQYF
TRBJ2-5	-	TRBV19	-	TGTGCCAGTAGTATAGTAGGGAGTCCCTCCTACCAAGAGACCCAGTACTTC	CASSIVGSPSYQETQYF
TRBJ2-7	-	TRBV10-3	TRBD1	TGTGCCATCAGTGGGACAGGGTCGTACGAGCAGTACTTC	CAISGTGSYEQYF
TRBJ1-2	-	TRBV29-1	-	TGCAGCGTTCGGACCCAAACAGGGCGATCAGGTGGCTACACCTTC	CSVRTQTGRSGGYTF
TRBJ2-1	-	TRBV13	TRBD1	TGTGCCAGCAGCCCTCAGGGGGTGATGGAGAATGAGCAGTTCTTC	CASSPQGVMENEQFF
TRBJ1-2	-	TRBV5-1	TRBD1	TGCGCCAGCAGCTTTGAGGGACAGGGGTATGGCTACACCTTC	CASSFEGQGYGYTF
TRBJ2-7	-	TRBV15	-	TGTGCCACCAGCAGGGGGAGATCCTACGAGCAGTACTTC	CATSRGRSYEQYF
TRBJ2-5	-	TRBV7-9	TRBD2	TGTGCCAGCAGCTTCAGGGCGGGAGTGGAGACCCAGTACTTC	CASSFRAGVETQYF
TRBJ2-1	few	TRBV5-1	TRBD2	TGCGCCAGCAGCCGGACTAGCGGGGCACCGAGCTCCTACAATGAGCAGTTCTTC	CASSRTSGAPSSYNEQFF
TRBJ1-1	-	TRBV11-1	TRBD1	TGTGCCAGCAGCAAGACAGGGACCACTGAAGCTTTCTTT	CASSKTGTTEAFF
TRBJ2-6	few	TRBV6-1	TRBD1	TGTGCCAGCAGTGAGTGGACAGGGTCCTCTGGGGCCAACGTCCTGACTTTC	CASSEWTGSSGANVLTF
TRBJ2-5	-	TRBV27	-	TGTGCCAGCAGTCACCTAAAAGAGACCCAGTACTTC	CASSHLKETQYF
TRBJ2-5	-	TRBV28	TRBD1	TGTGCCAGCAGTCTCGGGCAGGGGGCGATCAAAGAGACCCAGTACTTC	CASSLGQGAIKETQYF
TRBJ2-5	-	TRBV7-8	-	TGTGCCAGTTATGGAGAGTTACAAGAGACCCAGTACTTC	CASYGELQETQYF
TRBJ2-7	-	TRBV28	TRBD2	TGTGCCAGCAGTTTATTAGTCGGACTAGCCCCCCTTACCTACGAGCAGTACTTC	CASSLLVGLAPLTYEQYF
TRBJ2-1	-	TRBV27	TRBD2	TGTGCCAGCAGTTTAGGGACTAGCGGTTACAATGAGCAGTTCTTC	CASSLGTSGYNEQFF
TRBJ2-7	-	TRBV6-1	TRBD2	TGTGCCAGCAGTGAAGGACTAGCGGGCTACAGGCCCGAGCAGTACTTC	CASSEGLAGYRPEQYF
TRBJ2-1	-	TRBV19	TRBD2	TGTGCCAGTAGTATAGATAGCGGGTTCTACAATGAGCAGTTCTTC	CASSIDSGFYNEQFF
TRBJ2-7	-	TRBV30	TRBD2	TGTGCCTGGAGGTGGACTAGCAGCGACGAGCAGTACTTC	CAWRWTSSDEQYF
TRBJ1-5	-	TRBV20-1	-	TGCAGTGCTAGTCAGGACACTTCGAGCAATCAGCCCCAGCATTTT	CSASQDTSSNQPQHF
TRBJ2-7	many	TRBV12-3/TRBV12-4	TRBD2	TGTGCCAGCCGGACTAGCGGGAGGTTCGAGCAGTACTTC	CASRTSGRFEQYF
TRBJ1-2	few	TRBV27	-	TGTGCCAGCAGTTTGTACAGGGCAGGGGGCTACACCTTC	CASSLYRAGGYTF
TRBJ1-2	-	TRBV28	TRBD1	TGTGCCAGCAGTTTATTGGGCGACAGGGCCGGCTACACCTTC	CASSLLGDRAGYTF
TRBJ2-7	-	TRBV5-4	TRBD1	TGTGCCAGCAGCTCGGACAGGGGGACCTACGAGCAGTACTTC	CASSSDRGTYEQYF
TRBJ1-5	-	TRBV19	TRBD1	TGTGCCAGTAGTACCCGGACAGGGGGCGGCAATCAGCCCCAGCATTTT	CASSTRTGGGNQPQHF
TRBJ1-2	few	TRBV5-1	TRBD1	TGCGCCAGCAGCTTGTCCGGACAGGGTGGCTATGGCTACACCTTC	CASSLSGQGGYGYTF
TRBJ1-6	-	TRBV3-1/TRBV3-2	-	TGTGCCAGCAGACAGAACAGGGTTAATTCACCCCTCCACTTT	CASRQNRVNSPLHF
TRBJ2-1	-	TRBV3-1/TRBV3-2	-	TGTGCCAGCAGCCAAGACTCCTCTCTCACATGGGAGCAGTTCTTC	CASSQDSSLTWEQFF
TRBJ2-1	once	TRBV4-1	-	TGCGCCAGCAGCCACAGGTACAATGAGCAGTTCTTC	CASSHRYNEQFF
TRBJ1-2	few	TRBV28	TRBD1	TGTGCCAGCAGGGAAATACAGGGGTACTATGGCTACACCTTC	CASREIQGYYGYTF